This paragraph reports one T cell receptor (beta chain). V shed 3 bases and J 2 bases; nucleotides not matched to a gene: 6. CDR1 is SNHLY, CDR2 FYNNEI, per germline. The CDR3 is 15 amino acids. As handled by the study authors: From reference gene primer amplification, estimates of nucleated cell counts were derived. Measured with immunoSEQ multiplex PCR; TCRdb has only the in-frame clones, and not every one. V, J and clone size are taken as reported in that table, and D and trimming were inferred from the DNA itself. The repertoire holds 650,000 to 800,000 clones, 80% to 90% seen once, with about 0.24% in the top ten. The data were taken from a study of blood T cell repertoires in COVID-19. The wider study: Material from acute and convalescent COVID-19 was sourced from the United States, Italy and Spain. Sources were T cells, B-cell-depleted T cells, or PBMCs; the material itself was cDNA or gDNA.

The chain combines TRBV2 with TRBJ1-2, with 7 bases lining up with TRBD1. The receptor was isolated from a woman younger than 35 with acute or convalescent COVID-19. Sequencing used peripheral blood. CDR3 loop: CASSEVGGGNYGYTF. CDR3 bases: TGTGCCAGCAGTGAGGTAGGGGGCGGGAACTATGGCTACACCTTC.